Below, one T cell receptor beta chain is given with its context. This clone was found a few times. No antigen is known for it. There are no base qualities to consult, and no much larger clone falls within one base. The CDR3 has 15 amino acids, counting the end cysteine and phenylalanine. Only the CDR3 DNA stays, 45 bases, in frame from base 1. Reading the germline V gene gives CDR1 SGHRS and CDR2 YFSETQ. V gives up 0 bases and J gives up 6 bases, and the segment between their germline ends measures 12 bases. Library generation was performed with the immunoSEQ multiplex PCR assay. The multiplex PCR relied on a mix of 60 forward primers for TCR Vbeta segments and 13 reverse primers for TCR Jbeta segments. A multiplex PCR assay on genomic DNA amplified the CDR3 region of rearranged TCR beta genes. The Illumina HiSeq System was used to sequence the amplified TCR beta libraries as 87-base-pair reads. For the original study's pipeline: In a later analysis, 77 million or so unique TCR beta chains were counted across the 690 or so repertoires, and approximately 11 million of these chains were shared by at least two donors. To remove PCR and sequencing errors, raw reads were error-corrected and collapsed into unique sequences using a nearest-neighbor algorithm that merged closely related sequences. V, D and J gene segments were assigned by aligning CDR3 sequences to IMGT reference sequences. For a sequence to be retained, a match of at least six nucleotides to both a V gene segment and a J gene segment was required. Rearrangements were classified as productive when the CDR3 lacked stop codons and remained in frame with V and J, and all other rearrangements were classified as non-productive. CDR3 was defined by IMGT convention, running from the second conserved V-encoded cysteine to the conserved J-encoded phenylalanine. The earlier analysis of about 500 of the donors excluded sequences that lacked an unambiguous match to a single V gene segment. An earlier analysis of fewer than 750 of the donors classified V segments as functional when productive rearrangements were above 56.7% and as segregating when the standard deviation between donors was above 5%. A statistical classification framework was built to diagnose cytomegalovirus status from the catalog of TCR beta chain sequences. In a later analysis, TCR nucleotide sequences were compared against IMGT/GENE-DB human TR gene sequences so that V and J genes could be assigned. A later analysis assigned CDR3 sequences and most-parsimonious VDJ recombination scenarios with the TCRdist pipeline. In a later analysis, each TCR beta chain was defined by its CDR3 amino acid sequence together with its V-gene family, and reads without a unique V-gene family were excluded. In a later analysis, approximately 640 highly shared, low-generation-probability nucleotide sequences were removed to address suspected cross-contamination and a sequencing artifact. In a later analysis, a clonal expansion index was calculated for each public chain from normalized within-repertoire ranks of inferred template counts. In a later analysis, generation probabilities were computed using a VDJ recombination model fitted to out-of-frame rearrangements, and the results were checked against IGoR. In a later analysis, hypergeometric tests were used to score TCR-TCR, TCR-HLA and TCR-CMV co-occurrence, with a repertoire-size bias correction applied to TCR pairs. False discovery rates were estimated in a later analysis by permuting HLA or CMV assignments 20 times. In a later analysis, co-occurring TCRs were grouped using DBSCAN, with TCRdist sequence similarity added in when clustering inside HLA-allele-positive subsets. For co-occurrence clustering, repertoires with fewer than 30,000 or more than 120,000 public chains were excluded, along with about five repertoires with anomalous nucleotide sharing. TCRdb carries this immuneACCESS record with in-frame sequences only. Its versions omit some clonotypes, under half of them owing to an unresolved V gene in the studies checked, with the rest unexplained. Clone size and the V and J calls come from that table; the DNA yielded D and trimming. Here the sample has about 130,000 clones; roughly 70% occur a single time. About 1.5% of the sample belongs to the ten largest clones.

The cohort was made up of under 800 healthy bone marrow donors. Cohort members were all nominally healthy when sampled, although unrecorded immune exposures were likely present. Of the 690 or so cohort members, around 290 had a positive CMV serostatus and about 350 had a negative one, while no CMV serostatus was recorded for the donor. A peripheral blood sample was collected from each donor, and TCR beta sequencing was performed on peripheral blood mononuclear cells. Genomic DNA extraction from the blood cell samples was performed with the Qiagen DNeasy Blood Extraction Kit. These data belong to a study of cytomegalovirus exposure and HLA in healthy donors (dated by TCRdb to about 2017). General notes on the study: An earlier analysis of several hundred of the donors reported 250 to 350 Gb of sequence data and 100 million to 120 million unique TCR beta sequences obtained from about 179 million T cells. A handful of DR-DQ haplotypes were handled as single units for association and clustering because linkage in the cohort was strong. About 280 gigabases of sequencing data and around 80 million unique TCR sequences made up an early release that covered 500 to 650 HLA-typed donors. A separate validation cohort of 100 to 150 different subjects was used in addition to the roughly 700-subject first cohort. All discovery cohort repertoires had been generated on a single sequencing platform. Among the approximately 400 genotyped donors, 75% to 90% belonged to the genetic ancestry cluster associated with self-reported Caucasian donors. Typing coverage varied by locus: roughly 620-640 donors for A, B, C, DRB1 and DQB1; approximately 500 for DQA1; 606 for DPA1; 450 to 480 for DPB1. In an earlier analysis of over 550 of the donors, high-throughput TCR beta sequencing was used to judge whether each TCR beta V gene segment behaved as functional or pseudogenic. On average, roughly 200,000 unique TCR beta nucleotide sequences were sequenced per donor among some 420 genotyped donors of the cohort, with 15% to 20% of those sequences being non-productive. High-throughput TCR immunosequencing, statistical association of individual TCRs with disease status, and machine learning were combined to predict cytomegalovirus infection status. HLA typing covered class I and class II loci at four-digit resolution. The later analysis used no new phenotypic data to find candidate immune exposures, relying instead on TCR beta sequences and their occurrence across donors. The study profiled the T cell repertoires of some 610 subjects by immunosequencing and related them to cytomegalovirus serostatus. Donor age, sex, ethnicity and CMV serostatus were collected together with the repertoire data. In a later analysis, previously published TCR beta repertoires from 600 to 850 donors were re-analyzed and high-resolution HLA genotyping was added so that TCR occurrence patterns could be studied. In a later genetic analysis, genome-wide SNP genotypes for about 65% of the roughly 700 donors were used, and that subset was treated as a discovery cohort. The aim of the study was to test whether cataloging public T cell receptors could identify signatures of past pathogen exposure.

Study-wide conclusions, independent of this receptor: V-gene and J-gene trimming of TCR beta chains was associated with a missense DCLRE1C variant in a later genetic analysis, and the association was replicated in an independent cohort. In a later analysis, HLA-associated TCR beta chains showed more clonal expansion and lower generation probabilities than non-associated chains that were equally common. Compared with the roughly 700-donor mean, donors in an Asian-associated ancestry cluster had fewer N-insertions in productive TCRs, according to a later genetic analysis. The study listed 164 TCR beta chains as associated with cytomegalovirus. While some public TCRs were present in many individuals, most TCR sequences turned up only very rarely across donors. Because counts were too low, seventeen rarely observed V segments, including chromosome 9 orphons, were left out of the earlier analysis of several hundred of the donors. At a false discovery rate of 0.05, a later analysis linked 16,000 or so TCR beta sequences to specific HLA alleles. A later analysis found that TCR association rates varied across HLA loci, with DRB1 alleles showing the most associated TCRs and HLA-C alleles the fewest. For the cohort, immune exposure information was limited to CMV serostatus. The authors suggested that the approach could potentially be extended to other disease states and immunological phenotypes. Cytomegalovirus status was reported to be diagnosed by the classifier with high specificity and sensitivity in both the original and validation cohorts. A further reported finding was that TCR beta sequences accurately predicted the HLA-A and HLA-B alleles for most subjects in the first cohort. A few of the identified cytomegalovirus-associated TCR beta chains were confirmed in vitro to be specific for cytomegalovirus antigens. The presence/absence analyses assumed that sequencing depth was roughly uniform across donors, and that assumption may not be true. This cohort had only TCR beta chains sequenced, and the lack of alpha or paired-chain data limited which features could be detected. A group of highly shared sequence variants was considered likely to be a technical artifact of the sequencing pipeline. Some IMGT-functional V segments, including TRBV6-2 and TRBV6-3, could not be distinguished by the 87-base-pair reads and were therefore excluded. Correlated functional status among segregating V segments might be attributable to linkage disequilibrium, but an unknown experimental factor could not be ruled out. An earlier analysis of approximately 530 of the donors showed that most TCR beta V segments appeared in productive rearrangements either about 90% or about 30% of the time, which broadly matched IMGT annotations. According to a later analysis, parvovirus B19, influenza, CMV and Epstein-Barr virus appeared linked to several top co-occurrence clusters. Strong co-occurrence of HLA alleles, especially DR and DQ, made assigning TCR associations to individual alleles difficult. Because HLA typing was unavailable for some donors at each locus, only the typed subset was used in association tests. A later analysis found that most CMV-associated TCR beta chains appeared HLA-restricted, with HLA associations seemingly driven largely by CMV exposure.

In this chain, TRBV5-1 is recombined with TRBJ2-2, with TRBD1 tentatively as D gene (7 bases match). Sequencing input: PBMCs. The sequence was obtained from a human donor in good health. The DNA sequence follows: TGCGCCAGCAGCTTGGGCCAGGGGGGATCCGGGGAGCTGTTTTTT. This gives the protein CASSLGQGGSGELFF.